The 4 T cell receptor beta chains below all came from one sample that was sequenced in a study of cytomegalovirus exposure and HLA in healthy donors. PCR involved 60 Vbeta and 13 Jbeta primers. The table came from immunoSEQ multiplex PCR; TCRdb's copy has only in-frame clones and leaves some out. The data show some 90,000 clones, about 79% seen once. Sequences were obtained from PBMCs. The receptors derive from a female donor in good health and CMV-seronegative.

This clone was seen more than once but under ten times. The chain employs TRBV6-6 and TRBJ1-6; possible D gene TRBD1, 5 bases. Germline loops: CDR1 MNHNY, CDR2 SVGAGI (reference sequence). The CDR3 spans 13 residues. V was shortened by 8 bases and J by 5 bases, with 10 bases between the two germline ends. The CDR3, as DNA: TGTGCCAGCCGACAGTCCAATAATTCACCCCTCCACTTT. It encodes CASRQSNNSPLHF.

This chain joins TRBV7-2 and TRBJ2-3; 7 bases fit TRBD1. CDR3 size: 15 residues. V dropped 5 bases and J dropped 0; count of bases not matched to a gene: 5. Germline assignment: CDR1 SGHTA and CDR2 FQGNSA. As DNA, the CDR3 is TGTGCCAGCAGCGTGGGACAGAGAAGCACAGATACGCAGTATTTT. The encoded protein is CASSVGQRSTDTQYF.

This chain uses TRBV6-1 with TRBJ2-3; tentative D call: TRBD1 (6 bases). There are 13 residues in the CDR3. Germline values: CDR1 MNHNS, CDR2 SASEGT. The germline V and J ends were trimmed by 7 bases and 6 bases, with 14 bases remaining between them. CDR3 in amino acids: CASTRAGADTQYF. CDR3 nucleotides: TGTGCCAGCACGCGGGCAGGGGCCGATACGCAGTATTTT.

The J gene is TRBJ2-7, the V gene TRBV4-3, with 8 bases lining up with TRBD1. The CDR3 totals 16 residues. The trim removed 0 bases at V and 4 bases at J, leaving 8 bases unmatched. The germline V gene has CDR1 LGHNA and CDR2 YSLEER. The CDR3 nucleotides read TGCGCCAGCAGCCAAGATCTGGCAGGGGGCTTATACGAGCAGTACTTC. It specifies CASSQDLAGGLYEQYF.